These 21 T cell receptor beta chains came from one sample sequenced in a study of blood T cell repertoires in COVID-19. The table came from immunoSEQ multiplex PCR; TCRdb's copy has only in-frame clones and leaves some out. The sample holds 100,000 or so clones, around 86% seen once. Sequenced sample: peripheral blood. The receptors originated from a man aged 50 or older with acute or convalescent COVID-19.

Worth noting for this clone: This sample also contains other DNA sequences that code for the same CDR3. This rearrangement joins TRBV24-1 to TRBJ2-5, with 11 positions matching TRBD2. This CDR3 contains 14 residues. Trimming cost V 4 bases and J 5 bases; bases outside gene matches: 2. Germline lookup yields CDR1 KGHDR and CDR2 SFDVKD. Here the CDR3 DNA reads TGTGCCACCAGTGACGCTAGCGGGGGGGAGACCCAGTACTTC. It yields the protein CATSDASGGETQYF.

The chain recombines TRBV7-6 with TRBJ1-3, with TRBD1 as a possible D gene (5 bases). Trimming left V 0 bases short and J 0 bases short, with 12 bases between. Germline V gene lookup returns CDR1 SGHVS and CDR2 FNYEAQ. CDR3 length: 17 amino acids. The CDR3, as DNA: TGTGCCAGCAGCTTAGCGGGACGGGGGACCTCTGGAAACACCATATATTTT. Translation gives CASSLAGRGTSGNTIYF.

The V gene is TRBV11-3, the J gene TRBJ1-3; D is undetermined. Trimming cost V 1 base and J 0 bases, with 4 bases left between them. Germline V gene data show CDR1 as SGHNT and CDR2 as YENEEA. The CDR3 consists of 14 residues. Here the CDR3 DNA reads TGTGCCAGCAGCTTAGTCGGCTCTGGAAACACCATATATTTT. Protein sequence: CASSLVGSGNTIYF.

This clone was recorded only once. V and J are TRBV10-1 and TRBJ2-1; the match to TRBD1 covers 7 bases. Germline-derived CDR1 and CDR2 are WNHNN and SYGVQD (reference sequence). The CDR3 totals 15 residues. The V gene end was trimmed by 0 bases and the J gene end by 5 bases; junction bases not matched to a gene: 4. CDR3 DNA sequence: TGCGCCAGCAGTGAGTCCCTCGACAGGGACAATGAGCAGTTCTTC. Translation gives CASSESLDRDNEQFF.

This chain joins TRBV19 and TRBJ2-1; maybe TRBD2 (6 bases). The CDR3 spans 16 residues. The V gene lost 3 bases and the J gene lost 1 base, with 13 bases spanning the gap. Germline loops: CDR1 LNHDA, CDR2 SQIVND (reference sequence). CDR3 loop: CASSMEGSRSYNEQFF. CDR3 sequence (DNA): TGTGCCAGTAGTATGGAGGGGTCTAGGTCCTACAATGAGCAGTTCTTC.

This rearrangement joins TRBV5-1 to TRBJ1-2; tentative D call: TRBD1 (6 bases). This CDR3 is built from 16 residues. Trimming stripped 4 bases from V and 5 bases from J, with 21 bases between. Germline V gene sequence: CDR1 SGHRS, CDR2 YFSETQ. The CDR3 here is CASSPAINRDNYGYTF. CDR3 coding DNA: TGCGCCAGCAGCCCCGCTATCAATCGGGACAATTATGGCTACACCTTC.

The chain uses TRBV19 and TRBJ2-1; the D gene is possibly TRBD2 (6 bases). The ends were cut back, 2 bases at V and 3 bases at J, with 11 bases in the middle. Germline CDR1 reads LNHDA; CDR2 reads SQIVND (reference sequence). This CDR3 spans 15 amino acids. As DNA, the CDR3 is TGTGCCAGTAGTATATGGGGACTGGTCTACAATGAGCAGTTCTTC. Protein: CASSIWGLVYNEQFF.

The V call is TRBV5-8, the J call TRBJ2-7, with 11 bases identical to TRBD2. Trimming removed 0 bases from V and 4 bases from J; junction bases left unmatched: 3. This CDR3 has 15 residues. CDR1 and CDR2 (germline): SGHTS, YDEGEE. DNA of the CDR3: TGTGCCAGCAGCTTGGAGGGACTAGCGGAGTACGAGCAGTACTTC. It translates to CASSLEGLAEYEQYF.

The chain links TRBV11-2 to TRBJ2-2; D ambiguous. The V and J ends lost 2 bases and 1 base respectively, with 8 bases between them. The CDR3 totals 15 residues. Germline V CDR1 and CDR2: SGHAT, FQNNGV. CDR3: CASSLLGWNTGELFF. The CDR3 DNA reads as TGTGCCAGCAGCTTATTGGGCTGGAACACCGGGGAGCTGTTTTTT.

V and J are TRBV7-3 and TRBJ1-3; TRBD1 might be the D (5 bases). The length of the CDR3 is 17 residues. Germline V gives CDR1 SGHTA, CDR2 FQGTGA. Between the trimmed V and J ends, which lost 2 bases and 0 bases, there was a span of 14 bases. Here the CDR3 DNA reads TGTGCCAGCAGCTTATTGGGGCCGTCGGTCTCTGGAAACACCATATATTTT. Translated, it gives CASSLLGPSVSGNTIYF.

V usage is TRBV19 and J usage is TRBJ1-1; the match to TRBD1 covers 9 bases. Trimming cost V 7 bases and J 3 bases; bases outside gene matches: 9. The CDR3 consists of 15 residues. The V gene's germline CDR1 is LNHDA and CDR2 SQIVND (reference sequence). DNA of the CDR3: TGTGCCAGTATACATCGGACAGGGGCGGACACTGAAGCTTTCTTT. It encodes CASIHRTGADTEAFF.

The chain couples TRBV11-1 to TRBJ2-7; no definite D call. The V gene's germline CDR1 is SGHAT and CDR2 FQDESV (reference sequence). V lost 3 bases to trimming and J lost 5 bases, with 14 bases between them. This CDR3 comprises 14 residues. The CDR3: CASSFSPRPHEQYF. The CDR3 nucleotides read TGTGCCAGCAGCTTTTCTCCTAGGCCCCACGAGCAGTACTTC.

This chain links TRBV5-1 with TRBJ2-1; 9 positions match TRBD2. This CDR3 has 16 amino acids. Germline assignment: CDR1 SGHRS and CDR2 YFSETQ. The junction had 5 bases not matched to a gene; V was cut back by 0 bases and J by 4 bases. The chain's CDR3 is CASSLDLAGSYNEQFF. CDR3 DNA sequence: TGCGCCAGCAGCTTGGACCTAGCGGGATCGTACAATGAGCAGTTCTTC.

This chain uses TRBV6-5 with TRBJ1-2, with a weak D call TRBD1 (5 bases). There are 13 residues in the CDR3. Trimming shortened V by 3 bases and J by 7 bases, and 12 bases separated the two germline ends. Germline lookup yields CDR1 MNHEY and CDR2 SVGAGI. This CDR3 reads CASSYTQGGGYTF. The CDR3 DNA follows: TGTGCCAGCAGTTATACGCAGGGAGGTGGCTACACCTTC.

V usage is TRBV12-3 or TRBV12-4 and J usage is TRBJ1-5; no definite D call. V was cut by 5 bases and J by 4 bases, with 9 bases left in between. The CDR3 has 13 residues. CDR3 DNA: TGTGCCAGCAGTCGACAACTGAATCAGCCCCAGCATTTT. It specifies CASSRQLNQPQHF.

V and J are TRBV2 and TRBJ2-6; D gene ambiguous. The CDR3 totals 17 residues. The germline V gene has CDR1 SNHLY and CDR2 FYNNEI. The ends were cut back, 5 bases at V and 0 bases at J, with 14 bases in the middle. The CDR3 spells CASSFGETFSGANVLTF. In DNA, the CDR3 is TGTGCCAGCAGTTTTGGAGAAACCTTCTCTGGGGCCAACGTCCTGACTTTC.

The CDR3 protein is CATSRGQGGNQPQHF. The DNA of the CDR3 is TGTGCCACCAGCAGAGGACAGGGCGGCAATCAGCCCCAGCATTTT. The chain recombines TRBV15 with TRBJ1-5, with 7 nucleotides matching TRBD1. The germline gives CDR1 LNHNV, CDR2 YYDKDF (reference sequence). The CDR3 has 15 residues. V gave up 1 base and J gave up 2 bases; unmatched junction bases: 2.

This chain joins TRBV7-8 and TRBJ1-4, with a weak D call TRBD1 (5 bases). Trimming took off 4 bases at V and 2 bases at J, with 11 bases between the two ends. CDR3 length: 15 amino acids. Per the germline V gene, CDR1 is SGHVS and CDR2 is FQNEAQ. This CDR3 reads CASSWDSGTNEKLFF. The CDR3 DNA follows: TGTGCCAGCAGCTGGGACTCGGGGACTAATGAAAAACTGTTTTTT.

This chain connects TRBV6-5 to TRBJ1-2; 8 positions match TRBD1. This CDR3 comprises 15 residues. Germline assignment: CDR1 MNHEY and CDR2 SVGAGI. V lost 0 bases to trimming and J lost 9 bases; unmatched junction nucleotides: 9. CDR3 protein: CASSYSTVRGQRYTF. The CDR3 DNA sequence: TGTGCCAGCAGTTACTCGACGGTCAGGGGGCAGCGCTACACCTTC.

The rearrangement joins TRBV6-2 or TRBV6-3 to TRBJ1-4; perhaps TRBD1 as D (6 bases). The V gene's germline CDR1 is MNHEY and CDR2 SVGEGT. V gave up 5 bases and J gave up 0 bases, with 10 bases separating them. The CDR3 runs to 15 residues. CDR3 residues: CASSKDSPTNEKLFF. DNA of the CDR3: TGTGCCAGCAGTAAGGACAGCCCAACTAATGAAAAACTGTTTTTT.

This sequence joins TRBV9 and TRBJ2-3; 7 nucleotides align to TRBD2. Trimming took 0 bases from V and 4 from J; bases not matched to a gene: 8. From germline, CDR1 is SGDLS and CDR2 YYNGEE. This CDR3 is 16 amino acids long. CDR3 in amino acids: CASSVAGRERSDTQYF. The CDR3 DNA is TGTGCCAGCAGCGTAGCAGGGCGGGAGCGGTCAGATACGCAGTATTTT.